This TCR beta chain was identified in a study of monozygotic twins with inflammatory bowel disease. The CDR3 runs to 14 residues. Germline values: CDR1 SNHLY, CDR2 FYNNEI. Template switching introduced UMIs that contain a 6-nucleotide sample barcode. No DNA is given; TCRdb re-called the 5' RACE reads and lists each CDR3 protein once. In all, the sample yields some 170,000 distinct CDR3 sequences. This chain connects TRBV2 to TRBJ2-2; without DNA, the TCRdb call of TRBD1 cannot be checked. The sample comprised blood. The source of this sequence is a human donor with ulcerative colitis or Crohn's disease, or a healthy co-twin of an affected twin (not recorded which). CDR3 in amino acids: CASLRQGGSGELFF.